Sequencing of this TCR beta chain was carried out in a study of blood T cell repertoires in COVID-19. The wider study: Specimens from acute and convalescent COVID-19 originated in the United States, Italy and Spain. T cells, B-cell-depleted T cells, or PBMCs provided the cDNA or gDNA that served as material.

CDR3 length equals 12 residues. Germline V gene data show CDR1 as GTSNPN and CDR2 as SVGIG (reference sequence). The ends were cut back, 4 bases at V and 6 bases at J, with 9 bases in the middle. By proportion, this clone is medium-sized. Original processing notes: From reference gene primer amplification, estimates of nucleated cell counts were derived. TCRdb's table, derived via immunoSEQ multiplex PCR, lists solely in-frame clones and lacks some. V and J calls and clone size are as listed in that table; D and trimming were resolved from the DNA. Here the sample spans 85,000 to 130,000 clones, around 86% being singletons.

This receptor was identified in a man over 45 with acute or convalescent COVID-19. J is TRBJ2-2 and V is TRBV30; tentative D call: TRBD1 (5 bases). The sample comprised peripheral blood. The CDR3 here is CAWIGDSGELFF. CDR3 DNA sequence: TGTGCCTGGATAGGGGATTCCGGGGAGCTGTTTTTT.